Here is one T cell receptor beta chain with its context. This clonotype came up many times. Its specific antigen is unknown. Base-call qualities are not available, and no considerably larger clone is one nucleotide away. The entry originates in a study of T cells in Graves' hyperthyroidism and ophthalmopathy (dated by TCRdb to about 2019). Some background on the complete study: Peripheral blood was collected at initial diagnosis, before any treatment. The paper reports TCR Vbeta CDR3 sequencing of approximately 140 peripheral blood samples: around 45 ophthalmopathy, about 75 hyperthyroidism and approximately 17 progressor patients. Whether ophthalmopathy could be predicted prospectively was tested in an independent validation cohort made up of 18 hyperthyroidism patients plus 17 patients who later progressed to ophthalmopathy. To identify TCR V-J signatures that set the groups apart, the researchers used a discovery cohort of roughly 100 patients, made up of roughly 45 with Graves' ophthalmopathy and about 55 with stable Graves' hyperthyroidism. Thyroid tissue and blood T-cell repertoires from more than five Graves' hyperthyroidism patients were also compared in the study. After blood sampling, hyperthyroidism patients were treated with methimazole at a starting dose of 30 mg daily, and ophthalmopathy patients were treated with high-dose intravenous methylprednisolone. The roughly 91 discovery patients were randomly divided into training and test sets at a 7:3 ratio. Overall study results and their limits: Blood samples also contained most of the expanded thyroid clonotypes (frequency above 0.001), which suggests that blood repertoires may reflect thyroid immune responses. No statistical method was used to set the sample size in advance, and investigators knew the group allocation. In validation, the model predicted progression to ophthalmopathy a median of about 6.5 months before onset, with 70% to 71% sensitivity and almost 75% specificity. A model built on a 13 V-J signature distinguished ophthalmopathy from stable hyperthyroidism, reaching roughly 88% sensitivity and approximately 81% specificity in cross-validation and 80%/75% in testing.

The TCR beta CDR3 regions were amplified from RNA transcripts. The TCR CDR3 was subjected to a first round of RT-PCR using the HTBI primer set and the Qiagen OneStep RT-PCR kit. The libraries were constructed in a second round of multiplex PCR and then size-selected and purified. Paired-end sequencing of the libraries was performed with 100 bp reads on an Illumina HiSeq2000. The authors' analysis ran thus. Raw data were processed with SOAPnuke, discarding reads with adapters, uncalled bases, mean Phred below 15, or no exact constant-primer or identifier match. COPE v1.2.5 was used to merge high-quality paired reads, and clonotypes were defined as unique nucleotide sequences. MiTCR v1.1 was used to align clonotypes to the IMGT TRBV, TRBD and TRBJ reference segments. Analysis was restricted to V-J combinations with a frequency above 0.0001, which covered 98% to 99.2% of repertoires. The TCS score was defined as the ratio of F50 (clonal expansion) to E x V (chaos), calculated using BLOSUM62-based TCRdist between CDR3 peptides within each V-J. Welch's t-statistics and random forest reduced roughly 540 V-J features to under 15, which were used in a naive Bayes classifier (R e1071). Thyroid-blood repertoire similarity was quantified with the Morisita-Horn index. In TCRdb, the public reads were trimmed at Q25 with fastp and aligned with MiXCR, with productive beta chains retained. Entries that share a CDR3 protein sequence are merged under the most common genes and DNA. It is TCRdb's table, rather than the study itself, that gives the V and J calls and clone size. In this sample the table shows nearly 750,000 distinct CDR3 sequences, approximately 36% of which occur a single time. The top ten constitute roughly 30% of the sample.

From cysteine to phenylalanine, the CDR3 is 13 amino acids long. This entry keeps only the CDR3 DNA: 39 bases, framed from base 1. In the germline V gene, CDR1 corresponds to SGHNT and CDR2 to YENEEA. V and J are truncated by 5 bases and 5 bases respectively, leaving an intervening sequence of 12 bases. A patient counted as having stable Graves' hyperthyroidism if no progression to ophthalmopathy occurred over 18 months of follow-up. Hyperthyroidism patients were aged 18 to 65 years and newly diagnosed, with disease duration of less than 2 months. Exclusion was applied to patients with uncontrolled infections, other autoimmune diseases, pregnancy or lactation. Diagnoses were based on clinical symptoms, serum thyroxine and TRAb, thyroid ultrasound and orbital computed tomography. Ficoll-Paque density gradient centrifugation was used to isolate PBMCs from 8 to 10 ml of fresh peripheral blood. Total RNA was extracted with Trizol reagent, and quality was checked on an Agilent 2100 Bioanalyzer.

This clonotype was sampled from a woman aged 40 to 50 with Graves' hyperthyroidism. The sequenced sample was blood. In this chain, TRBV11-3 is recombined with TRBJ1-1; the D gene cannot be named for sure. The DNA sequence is TGTGCCAGCAGCCAAGGTATGAGGACTGAAGCTTTCTTT. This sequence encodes CASSQGMRTEAFF.